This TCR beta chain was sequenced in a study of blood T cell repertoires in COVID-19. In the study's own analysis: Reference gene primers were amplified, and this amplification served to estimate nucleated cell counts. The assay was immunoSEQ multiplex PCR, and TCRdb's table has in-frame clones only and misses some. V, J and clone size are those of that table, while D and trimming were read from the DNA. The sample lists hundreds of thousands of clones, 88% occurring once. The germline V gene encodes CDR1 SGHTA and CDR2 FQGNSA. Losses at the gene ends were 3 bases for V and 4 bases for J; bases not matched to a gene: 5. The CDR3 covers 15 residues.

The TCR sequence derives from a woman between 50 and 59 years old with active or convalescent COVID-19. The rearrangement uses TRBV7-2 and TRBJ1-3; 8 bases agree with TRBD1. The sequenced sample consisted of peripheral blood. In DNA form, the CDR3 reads TGTGCCAGCAGCTTCAGGGGGCGCCCAGGAAACACCATATATTTT. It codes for CASSFRGRPGNTIYF. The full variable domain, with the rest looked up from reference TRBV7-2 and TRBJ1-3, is GAGVSQSPSNKVTEKGKDVELRCDPISGHTALYWYRQSLGQGLEFLIYFQGNSAPDKSGLPSDRFSAERTGGSVSTLTIQRTQQEDSAVYLCASSFRGRPGNTIYFGEGSWLTVV.